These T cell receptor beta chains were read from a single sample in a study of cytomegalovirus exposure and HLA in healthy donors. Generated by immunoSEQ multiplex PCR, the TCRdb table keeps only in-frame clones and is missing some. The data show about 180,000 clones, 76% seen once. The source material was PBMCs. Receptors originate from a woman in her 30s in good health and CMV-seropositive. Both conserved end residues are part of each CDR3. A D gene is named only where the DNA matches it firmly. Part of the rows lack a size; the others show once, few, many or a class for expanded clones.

CDR3: CASSLDDRAAYEQYF
DNA: TGTGCCAGCAGCTTAGACGACAGGGCGGCCTACGAGCAGTACTTC
size: -
V: TRBV7-6
J: TRBJ2-7
D: TRBD1

CDR3: CASSLAAVLSYEQYF
DNA: TGTGCCAGCAGCTTAGCGGCGGTCCTCTCCTACGAGCAGTACTTC
size: few
V: TRBV7-2
J: TRBJ2-7
D: -

CDR3: CASSLWPSEETQYF
DNA: TGTGCCAGCAGCTTGTGGCCTAGCGAGGAGACCCAGTACTTC
size: -
V: TRBV5-6
J: TRBJ2-5
D: -

CDR3: CASSSSPGQGQETQYF
DNA: TGTGCCAGCAGCTCATCTCCGGGACAGGGACAAGAGACCCAGTACTTC
size: -
V: TRBV5-5
J: TRBJ2-5
D: TRBD1

CDR3: CASSPAAGQPQHF
DNA: TGTGCCAGCAGCCCAGCAGCGGGTCAGCCCCAGCATTTT
size: -
V: TRBV28
J: TRBJ1-5
D: -

CDR3: CASSSTPGPASYEQYF
DNA: TGCGCCAGCAGCTCTACACCGGGTCCAGCGTCCTACGAGCAGTACTTC
size: few
V: TRBV5-1
J: TRBJ2-7
D: -

CDR3: CASMLDSLSNQPQHF
DNA: TGTGCCAGCATGTTGGACAGCCTTAGCAATCAGCCCCAGCATTTT
size: -
V: TRBV6-1
J: TRBJ1-5
D: -

CDR3: CASSFTGASYNEQFF
DNA: TGTGCCAGCAGCTTTACAGGGGCCTCCTACAATGAGCAGTTCTTC
size: -
V: TRBV7-2
J: TRBJ2-1
D: TRBD1

CDR3: CASSFQGANEQFF
DNA: TGTGCCAGCAGTTTTCAGGGGGCTAATGAGCAGTTCTTC
size: -
V: TRBV28
J: TRBJ2-1
D: TRBD1

CDR3: CASSIAGGNYEQYF
DNA: TGTGCCAGTAGTATTGCGGGGGGGAACTACGAGCAGTACTTC
size: -
V: TRBV19
J: TRBJ2-7
D: TRBD2

CDR3: CASSPNFRSIRNTIYF
DNA: TGTGCCAGCAGCCCAAACTTTCGGAGTATAAGAAACACCATATATTTT
size: -
V: TRBV7-8
J: TRBJ1-3
D: -

CDR3: CASNLGTSVFNEQFF
DNA: TGTGCCAGCAATTTGGGGACTAGCGTTTTTAATGAGCAGTTCTTC
size: -
V: TRBV6-6
J: TRBJ2-1
D: TRBD2

CDR3: CASSPIGERETQYF
DNA: TGTGCCAGCAGCCCGATAGGGGAAAGGGAGACCCAGTACTTC
size: -
V: TRBV7-9
J: TRBJ2-5
D: -

CDR3: CASRGTGVRPQHF
DNA: TGTGCCAGCAGAGGGACAGGGGTTCGGCCCCAGCATTTT
size: few
V: TRBV6-5
J: TRBJ1-5
D: TRBD1

CDR3: CASSYSDRDTDTQYF
DNA: TGTGCCAGCAGTTACTCCGACAGGGACACAGATACGCAGTATTTT
size: -
V: TRBV6-6
J: TRBJ2-3
D: TRBD1

CDR3: CASSPRSGGDTQYF
DNA: TGTGCCAGCAGCCCGAGGAGCGGGGGAGATACGCAGTATTTT
size: -
V: TRBV5-4
J: TRBJ2-3
D: TRBD2

CDR3: CASSWLGAGATYEQYF
DNA: TGTGCCAGCAGCTGGCTGGGCGCGGGGGCCACCTACGAGCAGTACTTC
size: -
V: TRBV7-2
J: TRBJ2-7
D: -

CDR3: CASSGEDRSSYNEQFF
DNA: TGTGCCAGCAGTGGAGAGGACAGGAGCTCCTACAATGAGCAGTTCTTC
size: -
V: TRBV2
J: TRBJ2-1
D: TRBD1

CDR3: CASSEFPTGVNIQYF
DNA: TGTGCCAGCAGTGAATTCCCGACAGGGGTGAACATTCAGTACTTC
size: -
V: TRBV6-1
J: TRBJ2-4
D: TRBD1

CDR3: CASSQFRVSNSVYEQYF
DNA: TGCGCCAGCAGCCAATTCAGGGTTAGCAATTCGGTGTACGAGCAGTACTTC
size: -
V: TRBV4-3
J: TRBJ2-7
D: -

CDR3: CASSFPSLYGYTF
DNA: TGTGCCAGCAGCTTCCCTAGCCTCTATGGCTACACCTTC
size: -
V: TRBV7-9
J: TRBJ1-2
D: -

CDR3: CASSSRGEGSPLHF
DNA: TGTGCCAGCAGCTCCCGAGGGGAGGGTTCACCCCTCCACTTT
size: -
V: TRBV5-4
J: TRBJ1-6
D: -